Shown below are 5 T cell receptor beta chains from a single sample sequenced in a study of vaccination and CD4 T cells after COVID-19. Their target antigens are unknown. Stated treatment: approximately 9-day PBMC culture with coronavirus spike peptide pools or control peptides (ViraFEST assay). CD4+ T cells that had been cultured provided DNA sequenced with the Oncomine TCR Beta short-read assay. In TCRdb, the PCR reads were re-called with MiXCR into one record per CDR3 protein. The data show 20,000 to 25,000 distinct CDR3 sequences, approximately 61% seen once. The sequenced sample consisted of CD4+ T cells from blood, cultured in vitro. These TCRs come from a human donor who had recovered from COVID-19.

The J gene is TRBJ2-7, the V gene TRBV15; D unresolved. Trimming took off 8 bases at V and 6 bases at J, with 11 bases between the two ends. This CDR3 has 11 amino acids. Germline CDR1 is LNHNV and CDR2 is YYDKDF (reference sequence). The CDR3 protein is CATQASGEQYF. CDR3 sequence (DNA): TGTGCCACCCAGGCGTCAGGCGAGCAGTACTTC.

This clonotype came up a few times. The gene calls are TRBV7-2 and TRBJ1-1; D gene unclear. The germline V gene has CDR1 SGHTA and CDR2 FQGNSA. The CDR3 runs 13 residues. The germline V and J ends were trimmed by 4 bases and 4 bases, with 10 bases remaining between them. CDR3: CASSSTVSTEAFF. CDR3 nucleotide sequence: TGTGCCAGCAGCTCCACGGTGAGCACTGAAGCTTTCTTT.

The V gene is TRBV2, the J gene TRBJ1-2; 10 nucleotides align to TRBD1. Per the germline V gene, CDR1 is SNHLY and CDR2 is FYNNEI. This CDR3 region has 14 residues. The V segment lost 6 bases and the J segment 3 bases; nucleotides outside the gene matches: 4. CDR3 region: CASSDRGRDYGYTF. In DNA form, the CDR3 reads TGTGCCAGCAGCGACAGGGGGCGCGACTATGGCTACACCTTC.

The chain recombines TRBV28 with TRBJ1-2, with D uncertain. Trimming removed 4 bases at V and 1 base at J, with 7 bases between. The length of the CDR3 is 13 residues. Per germline, CDR1 MDHEN and CDR2 SYDVKM. In DNA, the CDR3 is TGTGCCAGCAGTTCGAAGATTAACTATGGCTACACCTTC. Translated, it gives CASSSKINYGYTF.

This clonotype was counted between two and nine times. The chain joins TRBV2 to TRBJ2-2; D gene uncertain. Deletions cut 1 base from V and 4 bases from J, with 7 bases between. The CDR3 runs 14 residues. CDR1 and CDR2 (germline): SNHLY, FYNNEI. CDR3: CASSEVGFTGELFF. CDR3 nucleotide sequence: TGTGCCAGCAGTGAAGTAGGGTTCACCGGGGAGCTGTTTTTT.